This TCR beta chain was retrieved from a study of cytomegalovirus exposure and HLA in healthy donors. The wider study: As released early, the data held 80 million to 90 million unique TCRs from HLA-typed donors.

Nominally healthy donors provided the samples, though records likely missed some immune exposures. Study-level findings and limits: A later examination showed that TCR association rates differed by HLA locus, with DRB1 most and HLA-C fewest. Among TCR beta chains of equal frequency, HLA-associated ones were more clonally expanded in a later analysis.

Comments on this clone: The antigen remains undetermined.

Both 60 Vbeta primers and 13 Jbeta primers went into the PCR. Sequencing was performed with immunoSEQ multiplex PCR; in TCRdb, only in-frame clones are kept and a portion is missing. This sample has over 150,000 clones, with about 80% found just once. Germline CDR1 reads MNHEY; CDR2 reads SMNVEV (reference sequence). V was pared by 2 bases and J by 2 bases, with 17 bases between. This CDR3 region has 17 residues. Sequencing input: PBMCs. The receptor was derived from a young woman in good health and CMV-seronegative. The chain uses TRBV27 and TRBJ2-3; unclear D gene. CDR3 coding DNA: TGTGCCAGCAGTTTAAGTGGCAGCAGGCCCTACACAGATACGCAGTATTTT. The encoded protein is CASSLSGSRPYTDTQYF.